Presented here are 27 T cell receptor beta chains from one specimen sequenced in a study of breast tumors, draining lymph nodes, adjacent tissues. One entry per CDR3 protein results from TCRdb running MiXCR on the multiplex PCR reads. The sample records some 250,000 distinct CDR3 sequences, under 40% being singletons. Breast cancer patients provided tissue from their axillary draining lymph nodes. The specimen sequenced was axillary lymph node tissue. These receptors came from a female donor with breast cancer. Some clones in this sample may be carry-over from other donors' samples.

This clonotype was seen repeatedly, ten times or more. This chain uses TRBV6-5 with TRBJ1-2; D is unresolved. This CDR3 is built from 12 residues. Trimming took off 7 bases at V and 8 bases at J, with 14 bases between the two ends. Germline CDR1 and CDR2: MNHEY and SVGAGI. The CDR3, as DNA: TGTGCCAGCAAACCTCTTTCTAAGGGCTACACCTTC. It is translated as CASKPLSKGYTF.

This clonotype was counted ten times or more. The chain joins TRBV15 to TRBJ2-1; 10 positions match TRBD1. Germline V lookup: CDR1 LNHNV, CDR2 YYDKDF (reference sequence). CDR3 length: 16 amino acids. V lost 0 bases, J lost 8 bases, and 7 bases stayed unmatched. The CDR3 region is CATSRDGTGERYEQFF. The CDR3 nucleotides read TGTGCCACCAGCAGAGATGGGACAGGGGAAAGGTATGAGCAGTTCTTC.

Remarks on this clonotype: It may be a read error: a sequence one base away is much more abundant. The genes are TRBV9 and TRBJ2-1, with 8 bases fitting TRBD2. The length of the CDR3 is 16 residues. In germline, CDR1 is SGDLS, CDR2 YYNGEE. The CDR3 DNA is TGTGCCAGCAGCGTAGCGGACGGGGGGGCTTACAATGCGCAGTTCTTC. Amino acid sequence: CASSVADGGAYNAQFF.

This clonotype was counted many times. The chain carries TRBV7-6 and TRBJ2-2, with D tentatively TRBD2 (6 bases). The CDR3 spans 13 residues. Germline V gene data show CDR1 as SGHVS and CDR2 as FNYEAQ. Trimming shortened V by 7 bases and J by 0 bases, and 6 bases separated the two germline ends. In nucleotides, the CDR3 is TGTGCCAGCAAGCGGGCGAACACCGGGGAGCTGTTTTTT. Amino acid sequence: CASKRANTGELFF.

This clonotype was counted at least ten times. V gene TRBV5-6 combines with J gene TRBJ2-3, with 7 bases aligning to TRBD2. The germline CDR1 and CDR2 sequences are SGHDT and YYEEEE. This CDR3 has 17 residues. J gave up 7 bases and V 4 bases, and 18 bases lay outside the gene matches. The CDR3 bases are TGTGCCAGCAGCCTATACCTGGCGGGGAGGGCCCTGTATACGCAGTATTTT. Translating gives CASSLYLAGRALYTQYF. The variable domain in full, completed from reference TRBV5-6 and TRBJ2-3, reads DAGVTQSPTHLIKTRGQQVTLRCSPKSGHDTVSWYQQALGQGPQFIFQYYEEEERQRGNFPDRFSGHQFPNYSSELNVNALLLGDSALYLCASSLYLAGRALYTQYFGPGTRLTVL.

As to this clonotype: A much larger clone sits a single nucleotide away, making a read error possible. As DNA, the CDR3 is TGTGCCAGCAGCTCTCGGGGACTACCGTACAATGAGCAGCTCTTC. Protein sequence: CASSSRGLPYNEQLF. This rearrangement joins TRBV7-2 to TRBJ2-1; 7 positions match TRBD2. Germline loops: CDR1 SGHTA, CDR2 FQGNSA. The CDR3 length is 15 residues.

This chain uses TRBV12-3 or TRBV12-4 with TRBJ2-1; TRBD2 matches at 8 bases. The CDR3 loop spans 16 amino acids. V lost 2 bases to trimming and J lost 0 bases; unmatched junction nucleotides: 3. CDR3 residues: CASSLKLAVSYNEQFF. For the CDR3, the DNA is TGTGCCAGCAGTTTAAAACTAGCGGTCTCCTACAATGAGCAGTTCTTC.

This clonotype was detected ten times or more. This chain uses TRBV9 with TRBJ2-1; 8 nucleotides align to TRBD1. The CDR3 consists of 15 residues. Germline CDR1 and CDR2: SGDLS and YYNGEE. The trim removed 4 bases at V and 0 bases at J, leaving 3 bases unmatched. CDR3 coding DNA: TGTGCCAGCAGCTCCGACAGGGGCTCCTACAATGAGCAGTTCTTC. Protein sequence: CASSSDRGSYNEQFF.

Of note for this clonotype: One base away lies a much larger clone, so this may be a sequencing read error. V and J are TRBV20-1 and TRBJ2-1; D possibly corresponds to TRBD1 (6 bases). V was cut by 4 bases and J by 12 bases, with 16 bases left in between. This CDR3 has 12 amino acids. Per germline, CDR1 DFQATT and CDR2 SNEGSKA (reference sequence). CDR3 bases: TGCAGTGCTAAACAACAGGGCGTTGGGCAGTTCTTC. Encoded protein: CSAKQQGVGQFF.

The chain employs TRBV7-9 and TRBJ2-2, with 10 positions matching TRBD1. The CDR3 consists of 15 residues. V was clipped by 5 bases and J by 7 bases; unmatched bases: 7. In germline, CDR1 is SEHNR, CDR2 FQNEAQ (reference sequence). The CDR3 loop is CASSALGTGVGELFF. CDR3 nucleotides: TGTGCCAGCAGCGCTCTCGGGACAGGGGTCGGGGAGCTGTTTTTT.

This clonotype was detected ten times or more. The V and J genes are TRBV7-2 and TRBJ2-3, with 16 bases identical to TRBD2. V shed 2 bases and J 2 bases; nucleotides not matched to a gene: 13. CDR1 is SGHTA, CDR2 FQGNSA, per germline. The CDR3 is 21 amino acids. The CDR3 region is CASSLFFTGTSGGANTDTQYF. The CDR3 region has the DNA TGTGCCAGCAGCTTATTTTTCACGGGGACTAGCGGGGGGGCGAACACAGATACGCAGTATTTT.

The chain couples TRBV19 to TRBJ1-5, with D uncertain. The germline gives CDR1 LNHDA, CDR2 SQIVND (reference sequence). This CDR3 is built from 15 residues. V lost 5 bases and J 1 base, leaving 12 bases between the germline ends. As DNA, the CDR3 is TGTGCCAGTAGTCCACAGTCGAGGAGCAATCAGCCCCAGCATTTT. This encodes CASSPQSRSNQPQHF. The full variable domain, completed using reference TRBV19 and TRBJ1-5, is DGGITQSPKYLFRKEGQNVTLSCEQNLNHDAMYWYRQDPGQGLRLIYYSQIVNDFQKGDIAEGYSVSREKKESFPLTVTSAQKNPTAFYLCASSPQSRSNQPQHFGDGTRLSIL.

At least ten counts were recorded for this clonotype. This chain uses TRBV19 with TRBJ1-5; D possibly corresponds to TRBD1 (5 bases). Germline V gives CDR1 LNHDA, CDR2 SQIVND (reference sequence). The length of the CDR3 is 16 residues. V was cut by 3 bases and J by 1 base, with 13 bases left in between. The CDR3 nucleotides read TGTGCCAGTAGTATCAGGGCTGGGGAGAGCAATCAGCCCCAGCATTTT. It codes for CASSIRAGESNQPQHF.

This clonotype has ten or more counts. In DNA form, the CDR3 reads TGTGCCACCAGCAGAGATTTAGGACTCGACTACGAGCAGTACTTC. Protein product: CATSRDLGLDYEQYF. The chain couples TRBV15 to TRBJ2-7; the D gene is possibly TRBD2 (5 bases). Germline loops: CDR1 LNHNV, CDR2 YYDKDF (reference sequence). The CDR3 has 15 amino acids. V lost 0 bases to trimming and J lost 3 bases, with 12 bases between them.

This clonotype was seen many times. The rearrangement joins TRBV7-9 to TRBJ2-3; D possibly corresponds to TRBD1 (5 bases). V dropped 10 bases and J dropped 3 bases, with 20 bases sitting between them. The CDR3 covers 15 residues. The germline V gene has CDR1 SEHNR and CDR2 FQNEAQ (reference sequence). The DNA for the CDR3 is TGTGCCATCTACCGGCAGGGCCCCGTTACAGATACGCAGTATTTT. As protein: CAIYRQGPVTDTQYF.

This clonotype showed up just a few times. A much more abundant neighbour one base away suggests this may be a read error. The V and J genes are TRBV7-6 and TRBJ2-5; a weak D match, TRBD2 (6 bases). From germline, CDR1 is SGHVS and CDR2 FNYEAQ. The CDR3 covers 16 residues. Trimming removed 9 bases from V and 4 bases from J, with 24 bases in between. As DNA, the CDR3 is TGTGCCAGGCTCCCTTTCCGGGACGGGGGACGAGAGACCCAGTACTTC. Protein sequence: CARLPFRDGGRETQYF. Drawing the rest from reference TRBV7-6 and TRBJ2-5, the complete variable domain is GAGVSQSPRYKVTKRGQDVALRCDPISGHVSLYWYRQALGQGPEFLTYFNYEAQQDKSGLPNDRFSAERPEGSISTLTIQRTEQRDSAMYRCARLPFRDGGRETQYFGPGTRLLVL.

As regards this clonotype: A clone one base away is much larger, so this may be a read error. The rearrangement links TRBV11-2 to TRBJ2-1; D unresolved. The CDR3 runs 13 residues. CDR1 is SGHAT, CDR2 FQNNGV, per germline. CDR3 amino acids: CASSAELYTEQFF. The CDR3 DNA is TGTGCCAGCAGTGCGGAACTTTACACTGAGCAGTTCTTC.

The CDR3 loop is CSAPGLAEEETQYF. The CDR3 DNA follows: TGCAGTGCTCCCGGACTAGCGGAGGAGGAGACCCAGTACTTC. The chain combines TRBV20-1 with TRBJ2-5; the match to TRBD2 covers 10 bases. In germline, CDR1 is DFQATT, CDR2 SNEGSKA (reference sequence). Trimming took 5 bases from V and 5 from J; bases not matched to a gene: 8. The CDR3 has 14 residues.

The chain links TRBV5-4 to TRBJ1-2; TRBD1 is a possible D gene (6 bases). Germline lookup yields CDR1 SGHNT and CDR2 YYREEE (reference sequence). Between the trimmed V and J ends, which lost 0 bases and 5 bases, there was a span of 14 bases. The CDR3 covers 15 residues. The CDR3 protein is CASSLGGAAWYGYTF. The CDR3 DNA reads as TGTGCCAGCAGCTTGGGGGGGGCGGCCTGGTATGGCTACACCTTC.

This clonotype was counted ten times or more. V is TRBV20-1 and J is TRBJ2-3; D perhaps matches TRBD1 (5 bases). Trimming cost V 0 bases and J 2 bases, with 9 bases left between them. This CDR3 comprises 14 residues. Germline assignment: CDR1 DFQATT and CDR2 SNEGSKA (reference sequence). As DNA, the CDR3 is TGCAGTGCTAGAGATGGGGCGTCCACAGATACGCAGTATTTT. This gives the protein CSARDGASTDTQYF.

The chain links TRBV29-1 to TRBJ1-2; no clear D gene. Germline CDR1 is SQVTM and CDR2 is ANQGSEA. The length of the CDR3 is 14 residues. The germline V and J ends were trimmed by 7 bases and 4 bases, with 19 bases remaining between them. The CDR3 DNA is TGCAGCGCTAAGGCCCCCGCTCCCTCCTATGGCTACACCTTC. It encodes CSAKAPAPSYGYTF.

Points on this clonotype: Mismatch with germline at one junction end may stem from a read error. This chain connects TRBV7-7 to TRBJ2-3; 8 nucleotides match TRBD2. This CDR3 is built from 15 residues. Germline V gene lookup returns CDR1 SSHAT and CDR2 FNYEAQ (reference sequence). The CDR3 region is CASSLLAGGLNEQYF. DNA of the CDR3: TGTGCTAGCAGCCTCCTAGCGGGTGGACTCAATGAGCAGTATTTT. The full variable domain, with the rest looked up from reference TRBV7-7 and TRBJ2-3, is GAGVSQSPRYKVTKRGQDVTLRCDPISSHATLYWYQQALGQGPEFLTYFNYEAQPDKSGLPSDRFSAERPEGSISTLTIQRTEQRDSAMYRCASSLLAGGLNEQYFGPGTRLTVL.

This clonotype was counted a few times. The gene calls are TRBV28 and TRBJ1-2; a weak D match, TRBD1 (6 bases). This CDR3 is 13 amino acids long. The V end was cut by 7 bases, the J end by 3 bases, with 12 bases between. Per germline, CDR1 MDHEN and CDR2 SYDVKM. DNA of the CDR3: TGTGCCAGCAACCCGGGACAAGACTATGGCTACACCTTC. Its translation is CASNPGQDYGYTF.

The genes are TRBV27 and TRBJ2-5, with D perhaps TRBD2 (6 bases). Germline V gene sequence: CDR1 MNHEY, CDR2 SMNVEV (reference sequence). V was trimmed by 9 bases and J by 2 bases, leaving 10 bases between them. This CDR3 has 12 amino acids. In nucleotides, the CDR3 is TGTGCCAGTAAGGGAGGACAAGAGACCCAGTACTTC. Amino acid sequence: CASKGGQETQYF.

This chain uses TRBV12-3 or TRBV12-4 with TRBJ1-1; D is unclear. The CDR3 length is 11 residues. The germline V and J ends were trimmed by 6 bases and 8 bases, with 10 bases remaining between them. CDR3 region: CASSNLLEAFF. CDR3 DNA sequence: TGTGCCAGCAGCAATCTATTAGAAGCTTTCTTT.

This clonotype was observed at least ten times. The chain employs TRBV7-2 and TRBJ1-3; 7 positions match TRBD1. The germline CDR1 and CDR2 sequences are SGHTA and FQGNSA. This CDR3 is built from 15 residues. The ends lost 6 bases at V and 0 bases at J; junction bases unmatched: 5. CDR3 amino acids: CASSPGQHSGNTIYF. The DNA for the CDR3 is TGTGCCAGCAGTCCGGGACAGCACTCTGGAAACACCATATATTTT.

This clonotype appeared many times. The chain couples TRBV12-5 to TRBJ1-4; TRBD1 might be the D (6 bases). CDR3 length: 14 amino acids. Germline V gives CDR1 LGHNT, CDR2 FRNRAP. Trimming shortened V by 6 bases and J by 7 bases, and 15 bases separated the two germline ends. CDR3 DNA: TGTGCTAGTGGGCTGGGGGCGGAACGTGAAAAACTGTTTTTT. This codes for CASGLGAEREKLFF.